The present T cell receptor beta chain was sequenced within a study of CD4 T cells in relation to SARS-CoV-2 and coronaviruses. The unexposed donors gave CD4+ T cells in about 2010-2019, prior to COVID-19. CD4+ T cells were isolated from the cells after 10 days of culture. Half the medium was replaced with IL-2 medium on days 3 and 7. The J segment lost 3 bases and the V segment lost 4 bases, leaving 6 bases of the junction unmatched. Germline loops: CDR1 LGHDT, CDR2 YNNKEL (reference sequence). CDR3 length: 16 residues. Profiled with immunoSEQ multiplex PCR; TCRdb holds only in-frame clones, not every one. The sample has about 26,000 clones, roughly 66% seen once. Remarks on this clone: No antigen is known for it.

The clonotype originates from a human donor in good health. The sample comprised CD4+ T cells from PBMCs, cultured in vitro. The rearrangement links TRBV3-1 (or the pseudogene TRBV3-2) to TRBJ2-3, with 11 bases aligning to TRBD2. The CDR3 DNA sequence: TGTGCCAGCAGCCGTGGGGCTAGCGGGGGGACAGATACGCAGTATTTT. This encodes CASSRGASGGTDTQYF.